Each of the 6 T cell receptor beta chains below was sequenced from the same sample in a study of radiotherapy plus CTLA-4 blockade in lung cancer. Profiling relied on immunoSEQ multiplex PCR, and the TCRdb table lists in-frame clones only, not all of them. The table has 75,000 to 100,000 clones, 60% to 75% seen once. The sequencing used peripheral blood, collected from a patient treated with radiotherapy plus ipilimumab. These receptors were collected from a human donor with non-small cell lung cancer who had a partial response to radiotherapy plus ipilimumab. Some clones in this sample may be carry-over from other donors' samples.

The rearrangement links TRBV12-5 to TRBJ2-6, with D unclear. V gave up 2 bases and J gave up 0 bases, with 8 bases separating them. Germline assignment: CDR1 LGHNT and CDR2 FRNRAP. CDR3 length: 16 residues. CDR3 protein: CASGLKQNSGANVLTF. DNA for the CDR3: TGTGCTAGTGGTTTGAAACAAAACTCTGGGGCCAACGTCCTGACTTTC.

J is TRBJ1-1 and V is TRBV6-1; D may be TRBD1 (6 bases). The CDR3 has 14 amino acids. V lost 6 bases to trimming and J lost 2 bases, with 13 bases between them. Germline values: CDR1 MNHNS, CDR2 SASEGT. The CDR3 is CASRRGGANTEAFF. The CDR3 region has the DNA TGTGCCAGCAGGAGAGGGGGGGCAAACACTGAAGCTTTCTTT.

The chain joins TRBV30 to TRBJ2-7; weak D call: TRBD2 (6 bases). Looked up from germline, CDR1 is GTSNPN and CDR2 is SVGIG (reference sequence). V gave up 5 bases and J gave up 6 bases, with 11 bases separating them. The CDR3 is 11 residues long. The CDR3 loop is CAWAGLGEQYF. CDR3 coding DNA: TGTGCCTGGGCGGGGCTAGGCGAGCAGTACTTC.

The genes are TRBV7-9 and TRBJ1-1; a possible D gene is TRBD1 (5 bases). The V gene's germline CDR1 is SEHNR and CDR2 FQNEAQ (reference sequence). V was cut by 5 bases and J by 3 bases, with 13 bases left in between. CDR3 length: 14 residues. The DNA for the CDR3 is TGTGCCAGCAGCCTCCAGGGAGGGGACACTGAAGCTTTCTTT. Translating it yields CASSLQGGDTEAFF.

The chain carries TRBV7-8 and TRBJ1-6; D is perhaps TRBD1 (6 bases). V was clipped by 4 bases and J by 5 bases, with 9 bases between them. CDR3 length: 14 residues. The germline V gene has CDR1 SGHVS and CDR2 FQNEAQ. The CDR3 DNA is TGTGCCAGCAGCTCGACAGGAAATAATTCACCCCTCCACTTT. Its protein product is CASSSTGNNSPLHF.

The chain uses TRBV5-3 and TRBJ1-6, with a possible D match to TRBD1 (5 bases). TRBV5-3 is assigned to the ORF class and has an uncertain function. V lost 2 bases and J lost 3, with 18 bases in between. This CDR3 contains 18 residues. The DNA for the CDR3 is TGTGCCAGAAGCTTCTTCGGAAGGGGTGGGGTCTATAATTCACCCCTCCACTTT. It encodes CARSFFGRGGVYNSPLHF.